A single sample gave rise to the 5 T cell receptor beta chains below, sequenced in a study of T cell changes during pregnancy in multiple sclerosis. Libraries were prepared by immunoSEQ multiplex PCR; TCRdb keeps only in-frame clonotypes and omits some of them. The sample holds tens of thousands of clones, almost 95% seen once. Sequences were derived from CD8+ T cells from peripheral blood mononuclear cells, sampled in the third trimester of pregnancy. The source of these receptors is a female donor in good health, enrolled as a control in a pregnancy study.

The gene calls are TRBV27 and TRBJ2-7; TRBD2 matches at 7 bases. Germline values: CDR1 MNHEY, CDR2 SMNVEV (reference sequence). J gave up 4 bases and V 4 bases, and 10 bases lay outside the gene matches. The CDR3 sequence is 15 residues long. CDR3: CASSSSGGIGYEQYF. CDR3 nucleotide sequence: TGTGCCAGCAGTTCCTCCGGGGGGATCGGGTACGAGCAGTACTTC.

The gene calls are TRBV19 and TRBJ1-1, with D possibly matching TRBD1 (6 bases). Germline loops: CDR1 LNHDA, CDR2 SQIVND (reference sequence). The CDR3 sequence is 12 residues long. The V gene lost 10 bases and the J gene lost 0 bases, with 9 bases spanning the gap. CDR3 DNA: TGTGCCACGGGACATATGAACACTGAAGCTTTCTTT. It codes for CATGHMNTEAFF.

The rearrangement joins TRBV13 to TRBJ2-1; 8 bases agree with TRBD2. The CDR3 is 16 residues long. V dropped 6 bases and J dropped 0; count of bases not matched to a gene: 7. In germline, CDR1 is PRHDT, CDR2 FYEKMQ (reference sequence). CDR3 coding DNA: TGTGCCAGCAGACACGGGGGGGGGAGCTCCTACAATGAGCAGTTCTTC. Its translation is CASRHGGGSSYNEQFF.

This clone is medium-sized (0.01 to 0.1%) within its sample. The V gene is TRBV4-3, the J gene TRBJ2-5; TRBD2 aligns across 10 bases. The CDR3 sequence is 16 residues long. The V segment lost 0 bases and the J segment 5 bases; nucleotides outside the gene matches: 6. Germline V lookup: CDR1 LGHNA, CDR2 YSLEER. Here the CDR3 DNA reads TGCGCCAGCAGCCAAGATCCTAGCGGGGGATCGGAGACCCAGTACTTC. Protein product: CASSQDPSGGSETQYF.

This clone was detected many times. The genes are TRBV15 and TRBJ2-7; 14 nucleotides line up with TRBD2. V was clipped by 3 bases and J by 2 bases; unmatched bases: 0. Germline V lookup: CDR1 LNHNV, CDR2 YYDKDF (reference sequence). The CDR3 consists of 15 residues. The CDR3, as DNA: TGTGCCACCAGCAGGGGACTAGCGGGGGCCTACGAGCAGTACTTC. This codes for CATSRGLAGAYEQYF.